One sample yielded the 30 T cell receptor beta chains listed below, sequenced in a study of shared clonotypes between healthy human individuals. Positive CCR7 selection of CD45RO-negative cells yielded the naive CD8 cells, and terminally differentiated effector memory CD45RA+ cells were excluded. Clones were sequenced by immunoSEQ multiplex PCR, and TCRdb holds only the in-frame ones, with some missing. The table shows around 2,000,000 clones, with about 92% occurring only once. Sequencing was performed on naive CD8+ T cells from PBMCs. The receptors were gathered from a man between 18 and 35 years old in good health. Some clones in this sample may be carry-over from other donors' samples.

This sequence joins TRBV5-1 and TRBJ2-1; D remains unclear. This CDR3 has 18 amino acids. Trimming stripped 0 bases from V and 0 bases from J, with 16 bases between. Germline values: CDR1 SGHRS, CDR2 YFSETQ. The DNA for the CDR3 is TGCGCCAGCAGCTTGGCCTGGCGGCGAGAAGCCTCCTACAATGAGCAGTTCTTC. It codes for CASSLAWRREASYNEQFF.

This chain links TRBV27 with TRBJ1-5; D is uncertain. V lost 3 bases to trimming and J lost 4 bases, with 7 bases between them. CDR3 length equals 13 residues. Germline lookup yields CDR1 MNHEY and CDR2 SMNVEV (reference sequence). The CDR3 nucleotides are TGTGCCAGCAGTTTGAACGGAAATCAGCCCCAGCATTTT. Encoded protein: CASSLNGNQPQHF.

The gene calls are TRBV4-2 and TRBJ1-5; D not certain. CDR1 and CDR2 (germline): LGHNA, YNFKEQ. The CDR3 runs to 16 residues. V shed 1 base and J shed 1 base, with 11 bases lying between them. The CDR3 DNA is TGTGCCAGCAGCCAAGGCGGGTTTGGCAGCAATCAGCCCCAGCATTTT. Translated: CASSQGGFGSNQPQHF.

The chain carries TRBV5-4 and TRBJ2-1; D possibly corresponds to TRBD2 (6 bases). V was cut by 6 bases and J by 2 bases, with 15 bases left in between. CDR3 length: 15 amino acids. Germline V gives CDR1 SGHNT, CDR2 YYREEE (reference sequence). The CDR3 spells CASTPGGVAYNEQFF. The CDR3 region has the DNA TGTGCCAGCACCCCCGGCGGGGTTGCCTACAATGAGCAGTTCTTC.

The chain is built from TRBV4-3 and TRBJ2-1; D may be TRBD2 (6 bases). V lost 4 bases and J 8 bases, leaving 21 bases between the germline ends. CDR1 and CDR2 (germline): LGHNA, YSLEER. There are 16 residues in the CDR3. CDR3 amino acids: CASSLSSVRPGDEQFF. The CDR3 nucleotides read TGCGCCAGCAGCCTATCTAGCGTCAGACCGGGGGATGAGCAGTTCTTC.

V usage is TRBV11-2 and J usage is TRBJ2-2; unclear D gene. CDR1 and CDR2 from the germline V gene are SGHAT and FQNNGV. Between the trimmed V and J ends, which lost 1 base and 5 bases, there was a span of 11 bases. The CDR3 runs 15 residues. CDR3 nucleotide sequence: TGTGCCAGCAGCTTAGGAGGAGTTCGGACCGGGGAGCTGTTTTTT. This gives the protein CASSLGGVRTGELFF.

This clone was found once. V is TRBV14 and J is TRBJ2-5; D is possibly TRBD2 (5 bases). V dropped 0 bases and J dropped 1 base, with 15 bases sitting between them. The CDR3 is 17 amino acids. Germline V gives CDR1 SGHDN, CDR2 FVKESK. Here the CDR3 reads CASSQDPSSGSQETQYF. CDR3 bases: TGTGCCAGCAGCCAAGATCCGTCTTCGGGGAGCCAAGAGACCCAGTACTTC.

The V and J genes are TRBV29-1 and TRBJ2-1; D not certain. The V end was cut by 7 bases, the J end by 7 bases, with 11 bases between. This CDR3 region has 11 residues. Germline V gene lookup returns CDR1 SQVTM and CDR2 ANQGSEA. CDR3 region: CSANPRNEQFF. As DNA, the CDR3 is TGCAGCGCCAATCCGCGTAATGAGCAGTTCTTC.

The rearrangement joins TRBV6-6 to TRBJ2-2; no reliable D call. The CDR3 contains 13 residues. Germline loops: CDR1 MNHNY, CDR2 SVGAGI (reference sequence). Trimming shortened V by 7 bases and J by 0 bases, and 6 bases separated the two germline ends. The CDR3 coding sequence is TGTGCCAGCATTCGTCCGAACACCGGGGAGCTGTTTTTT. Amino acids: CASIRPNTGELFF.

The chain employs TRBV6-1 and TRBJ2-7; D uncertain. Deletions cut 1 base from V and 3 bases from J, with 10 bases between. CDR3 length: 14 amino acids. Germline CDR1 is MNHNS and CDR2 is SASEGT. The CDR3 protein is CASSEGFAFYEQYF. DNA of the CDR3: TGTGCCAGCAGTGAAGGGTTCGCCTTCTACGAGCAGTACTTC.

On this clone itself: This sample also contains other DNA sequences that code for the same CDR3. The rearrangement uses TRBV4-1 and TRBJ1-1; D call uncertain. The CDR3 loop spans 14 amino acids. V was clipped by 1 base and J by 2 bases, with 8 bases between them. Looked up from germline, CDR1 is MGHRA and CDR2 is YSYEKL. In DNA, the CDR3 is TGCGCCAGCAGCCAAGTCTCAGTAAACACTGAAGCTTTCTTT. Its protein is CASSQVSVNTEAFF.

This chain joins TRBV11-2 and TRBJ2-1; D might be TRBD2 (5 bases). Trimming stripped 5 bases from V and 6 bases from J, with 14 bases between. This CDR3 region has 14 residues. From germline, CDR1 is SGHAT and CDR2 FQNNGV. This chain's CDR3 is CASSTPSGSNEQFF. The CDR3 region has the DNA TGTGCCAGCAGCACACCCTCGGGAAGCAATGAGCAGTTCTTC.

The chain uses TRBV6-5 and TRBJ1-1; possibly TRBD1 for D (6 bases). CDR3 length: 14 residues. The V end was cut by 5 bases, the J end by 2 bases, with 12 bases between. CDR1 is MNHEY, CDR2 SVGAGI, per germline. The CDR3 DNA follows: TGTGCCAGCAGTCTTGACAGGCCCAACACTGAAGCTTTCTTT. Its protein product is CASSLDRPNTEAFF.

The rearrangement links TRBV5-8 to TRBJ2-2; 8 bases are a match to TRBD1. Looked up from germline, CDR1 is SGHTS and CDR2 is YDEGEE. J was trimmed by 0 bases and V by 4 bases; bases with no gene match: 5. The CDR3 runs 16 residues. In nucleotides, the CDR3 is TGTGCCAGCAGCGTCCAGGGGGCGCCGAACACCGGGGAGCTGTTTTTT. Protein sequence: CASSVQGAPNTGELFF.

CDR3 loop: CASHPGLAGNEQFF. In DNA, the CDR3 is TGTGCCAGTCACCCGGGACTAGCGGGAAATGAGCAGTTCTTC. The V and J genes are TRBV19 and TRBJ2-1; TRBD2 aligns across 13 bases. CDR1 is LNHDA, CDR2 SQIVND, per germline (reference sequence). The V and J ends lost 8 bases and 7 bases, in that order; junction bases with no gene match: 5. This CDR3 contains 14 residues.

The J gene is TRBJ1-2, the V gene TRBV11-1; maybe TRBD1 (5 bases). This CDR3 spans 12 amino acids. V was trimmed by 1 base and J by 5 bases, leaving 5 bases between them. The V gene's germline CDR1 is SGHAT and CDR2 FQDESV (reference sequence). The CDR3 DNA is TGTGCCAGCAGCTTAGGACAGTATGGCTACACCTTC. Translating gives CASSLGQYGYTF. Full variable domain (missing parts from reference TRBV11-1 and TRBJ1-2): EAEVAQSPRYKITEKSQAVAFWCDPISGHATLYWYRQILGQGPELLVQFQDESVVDDSQLPKDRFSAERLKGVDSTLKIQPAELGDSAMYLCASSLGQYGYTFGSGTRLTVV.

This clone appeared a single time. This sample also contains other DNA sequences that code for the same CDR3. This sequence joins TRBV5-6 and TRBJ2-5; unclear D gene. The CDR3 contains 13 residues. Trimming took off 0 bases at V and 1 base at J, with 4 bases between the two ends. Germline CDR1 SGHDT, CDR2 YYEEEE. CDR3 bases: TGTGCCAGCAGCTTGGGGTCCCAAGAGACCCAGTACTTC. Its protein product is CASSLGSQETQYF.

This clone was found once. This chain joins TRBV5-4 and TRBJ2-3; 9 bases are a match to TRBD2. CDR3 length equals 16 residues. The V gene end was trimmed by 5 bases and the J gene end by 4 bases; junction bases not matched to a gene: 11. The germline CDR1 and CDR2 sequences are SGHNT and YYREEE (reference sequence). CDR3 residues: CASSRGGSGSSDTQYF. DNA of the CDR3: TGTGCCAGCAGTCGGGGGGGTAGCGGGAGCTCAGATACGCAGTATTTT.

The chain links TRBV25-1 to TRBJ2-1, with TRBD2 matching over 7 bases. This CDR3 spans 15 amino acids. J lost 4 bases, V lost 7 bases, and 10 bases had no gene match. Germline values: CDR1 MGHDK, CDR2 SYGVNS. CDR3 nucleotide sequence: TGTGCCAGCACTAACCCGCTAGCGGAGTACAATGAGCAGTTCTTC. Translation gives CASTNPLAEYNEQFF.

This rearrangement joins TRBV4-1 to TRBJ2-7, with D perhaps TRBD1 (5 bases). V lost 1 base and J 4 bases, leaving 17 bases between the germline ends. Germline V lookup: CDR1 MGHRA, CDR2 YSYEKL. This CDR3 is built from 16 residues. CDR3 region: CASSQVVQGFGYEQYF. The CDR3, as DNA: TGCGCCAGCAGCCAAGTTGTCCAGGGCTTTGGTTACGAGCAGTACTTC.

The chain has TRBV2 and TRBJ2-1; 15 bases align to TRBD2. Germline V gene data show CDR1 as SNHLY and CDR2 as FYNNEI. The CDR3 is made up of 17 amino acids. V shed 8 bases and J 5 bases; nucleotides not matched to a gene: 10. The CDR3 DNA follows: TGTGCCAGCGTTCCGGGACTAGCGGGAGGATTAAACAATGAGCAGTTCTTC. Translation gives CASVPGLAGGLNNEQFF. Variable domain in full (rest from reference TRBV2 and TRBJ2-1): EPEVTQTPSHQVTQMGQEVILRCVPISNHLYFYWYRQILGQKVEFLVSFYNNEISEKSEIFDDQFSVERPDGSNFTLKIRSTKLEDSAMYFCASVPGLAGGLNNEQFFGPGTRLTVL.

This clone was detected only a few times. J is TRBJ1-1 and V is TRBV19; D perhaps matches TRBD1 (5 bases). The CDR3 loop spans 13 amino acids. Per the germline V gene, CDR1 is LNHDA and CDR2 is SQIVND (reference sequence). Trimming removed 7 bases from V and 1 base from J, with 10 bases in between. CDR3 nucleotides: TGTGCCAGTATAGGGACTGAGAACACTGAAGCTTTCTTT. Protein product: CASIGTENTEAFF. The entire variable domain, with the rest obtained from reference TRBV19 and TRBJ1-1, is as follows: DGGITQSPKYLFRKEGQNVTLSCEQNLNHDAMYWYRQDPGQGLRLIYYSQIVNDFQKGDIAEGYSVSREKKESFPLTVTSAQKNPTAFYLCASIGTENTEAFFGQGTRLTVV.

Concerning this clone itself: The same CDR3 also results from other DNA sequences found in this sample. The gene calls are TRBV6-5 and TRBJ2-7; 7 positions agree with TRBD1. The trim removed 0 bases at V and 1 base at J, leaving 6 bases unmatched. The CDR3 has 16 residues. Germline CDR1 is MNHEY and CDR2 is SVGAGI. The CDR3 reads CASSYSIGQASYEQYF. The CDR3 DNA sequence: TGTGCCAGCAGTTACTCGATAGGACAGGCTTCCTACGAGCAGTACTTC.

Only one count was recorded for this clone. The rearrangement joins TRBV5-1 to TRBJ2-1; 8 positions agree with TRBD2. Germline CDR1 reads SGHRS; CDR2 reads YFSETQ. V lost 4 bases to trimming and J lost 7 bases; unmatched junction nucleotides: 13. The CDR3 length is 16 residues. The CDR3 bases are TGCGCCAGCAGCCACCAGCGGGGGCCTATTCCGAATGAGCAGTTCTTC. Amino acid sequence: CASSHQRGPIPNEQFF.

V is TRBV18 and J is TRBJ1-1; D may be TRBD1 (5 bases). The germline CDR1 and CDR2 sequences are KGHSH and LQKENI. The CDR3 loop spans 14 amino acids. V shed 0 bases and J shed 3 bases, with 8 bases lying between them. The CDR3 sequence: CASSPPGLHTEAFF. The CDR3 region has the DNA TGTGCCAGCTCACCACCGGGGCTGCACACTGAAGCTTTCTTT.

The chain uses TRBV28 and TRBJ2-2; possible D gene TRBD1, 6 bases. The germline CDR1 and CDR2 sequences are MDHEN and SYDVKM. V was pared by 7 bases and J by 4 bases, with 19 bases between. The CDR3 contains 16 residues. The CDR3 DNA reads TGTGCCAGCAACTCTTCCCCCCCGGACAGCACCGGGGAGCTGTTTTTT. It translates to CASNSSPPDSTGELFF.

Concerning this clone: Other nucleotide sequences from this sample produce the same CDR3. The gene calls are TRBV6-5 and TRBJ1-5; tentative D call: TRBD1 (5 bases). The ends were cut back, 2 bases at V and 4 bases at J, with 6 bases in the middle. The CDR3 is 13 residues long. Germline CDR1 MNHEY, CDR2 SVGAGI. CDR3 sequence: CASSYGGNQPQHF. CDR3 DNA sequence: TGTGCCAGCAGTTACGGGGGGAATCAGCCCCAGCATTTT.

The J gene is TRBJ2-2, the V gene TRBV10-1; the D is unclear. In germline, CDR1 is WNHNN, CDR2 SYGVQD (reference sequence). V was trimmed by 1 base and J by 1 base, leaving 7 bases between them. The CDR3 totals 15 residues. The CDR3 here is CASSEFMVNTGELFF. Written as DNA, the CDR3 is TGCGCCAGCAGTGAGTTCATGGTGAACACCGGGGAGCTGTTTTTT.

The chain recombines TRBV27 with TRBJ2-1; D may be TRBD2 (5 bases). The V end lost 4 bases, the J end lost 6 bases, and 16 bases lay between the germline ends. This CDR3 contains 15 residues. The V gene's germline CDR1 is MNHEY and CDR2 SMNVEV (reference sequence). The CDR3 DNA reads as TGTGCCAGCAGTTCGGGTTACGTGGGAGCCAATGAGCAGTTCTTC. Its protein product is CASSSGYVGANEQFF.

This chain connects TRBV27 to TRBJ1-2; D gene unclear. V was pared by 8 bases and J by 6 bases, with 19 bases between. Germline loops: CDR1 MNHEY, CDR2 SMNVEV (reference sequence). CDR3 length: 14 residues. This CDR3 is CASRRRGDSNGYTF. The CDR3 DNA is TGTGCCAGCCGACGGCGGGGTGATTCTAATGGCTACACCTTC.